Listed below are T cell receptor beta chains from one sample, sequenced in a study of cytomegalovirus exposure and HLA in healthy donors. The data were produced by immunoSEQ multiplex PCR, yet TCRdb's version contains in-frame clones alone and is incomplete. This table has 150,000 to 200,000 clones, roughly three quarters appearing once. Sequencing was done on a sample of PBMCs. The source is a woman aged 45-59 years in good health and CMV-seronegative. Both conserved end residues are part of each CDR3. A D gene is named only where the DNA matches it firmly. Where a row states a size, it is once, few, many or the class of an expanded clone; other rows omit it.

cdr3_nt,cdr3_aa,clone_size,d_call,j_call,v_call
TGTGCCAGCAGCTCTAAAACAGGGTTATTCTATGGCTACACCTTC,CASSSKTGLFYGYTF,-,-,TRBJ1-2,TRBV13
TGTGCCAGCAGCTGGGGGATCTCTAGCGGGGGTAGGGAGACCCAGTACTTC,CASSWGISSGGRETQYF,-,TRBD2,TRBJ2-5,TRBV5-6
TGTGCCAGCAGTCACTTCACTGAGCAGTACTTC,CASSHFTEQYF,-,-,TRBJ2-7,TRBV28
TGTGCCAGTCGTCAGGGGGGAGCTGGAAACACCATATATTTT,CASRQGGAGNTIYF,-,TRBD1,TRBJ1-3,TRBV19
TGTGCCAGCAGCTCCGGGTACCAGCGCGAAGCTTTCTTT,CASSSGYQREAFF,-,-,TRBJ1-1,TRBV9
TGTGCCAGCAGCTTATTCGCTGGGACAGGCACAGATACGCAGTATTTT,CASSLFAGTGTDTQYF,-,TRBD1,TRBJ2-3,TRBV7-3
TGTGCCAGCAGTTACTCGACTTACGGTCAGCCCCAGCATTTT,CASSYSTYGQPQHF,-,-,TRBJ1-5,TRBV6-6
TGCGCCAGCAGTGAAGACAGCCGCACAGATACGCAGTATTTT,CASSEDSRTDTQYF,-,-,TRBJ2-3,TRBV2
TGTGCCAGCAGCACTGGACTAGCGCGAGATACGCAGTATTTT,CASSTGLARDTQYF,-,TRBD2,TRBJ2-3,TRBV7-2
TGTGCCAGCAGTTACTTCCAGGGTCAGCCCCAGCATTTT,CASSYFQGQPQHF,few,-,TRBJ1-5,TRBV6-5
TGTGCCAGCAGGCTACAGGGTGGATCCTACGAGCAGTACTTC,CASRLQGGSYEQYF,-,-,TRBJ2-7,TRBV7-2
TGTGCCAGCAGTGGTACTCCAGGGGGGCCCTACGAGCAGTACTTC,CASSGTPGGPYEQYF,-,-,TRBJ2-7,TRBV6-1
TGTGCCAGCAGCTCCCTCCCCCAGGGGCCCCACGAGCAGTACTTC,CASSSLPQGPHEQYF,few,-,TRBJ2-7,TRBV5-6
TGTGCCAGCAGCCAAGATCCCATGGGCATCTCCTACGAGCAGTACTTC,CASSQDPMGISYEQYF,-,-,TRBJ2-7,TRBV14
TGTGCCAGTAGTATAGAGGCTAGCGGGAGAGCCAAAAACATTCAGTACTTC,CASSIEASGRAKNIQYF,-,TRBD2,TRBJ2-4,TRBV19
TGTGCTAGCAGCTCCAAGCGTCAGCCCCAGCATTTT,CASSSKRQPQHF,-,-,TRBJ1-5,TRBV7-7
TGTGCCAGCAGCTTAGTGGTAGGGGGCGCCGGGGAGCTGTTTTTT,CASSLVVGGAGELFF,-,TRBD1,TRBJ2-2,TRBV7-6
TGTGCCAGCAGTTCCACCTACGAGCAGTACTTC,CASSSTYEQYF,few,-,TRBJ2-7,TRBV27
TGTGCCAGCTCACCCTTGGGGACAGGGAAGTCTGGAAACACCATATATTTT,CASSPLGTGKSGNTIYF,-,TRBD1,TRBJ1-3,TRBV18
TGTACAATAGGGGCCCTCACGGGCACAGATACGCAGTATTTT,CTIGALTGTDTQYF,-,-,TRBJ2-3,TRBV30
TGTGCCAGCAGCTTACAGTACGAGCAGTACTTC,CASSLQYEQYF,-,-,TRBJ2-7,TRBV11-1
TGTGCCTGGAGTGGGACTAGCGGGGTTCAAGAGACCCAGTACTTC,CAWSGTSGVQETQYF,-,TRBD2,TRBJ2-5,TRBV30
TGTGCCAGCAGTCGTCAATTCACTAGCGGGTCTTCCTACTACGAGCAGTACTTC,CASSRQFTSGSSYYEQYF,-,TRBD2,TRBJ2-7,TRBV11-2
TGCAGCTCCCGCGGGGCGTTGATGGAGACCCAGTACTTC,CSSRGALMETQYF,-,-,TRBJ2-5,TRBV29-1
TGTGCCAGCACTAGCGAGGCCGGTTCACCCCTCCACTTT,CASTSEAGSPLHF,-,-,TRBJ1-6,TRBV6-5
TGTGCCAGCAGTTCCGGACAGGTAGGACATAGCAATCAGCCCCAGCATTTT,CASSSGQVGHSNQPQHF,-,TRBD1,TRBJ1-5,TRBV28
TGTGCCACCAGCAGAGATCTCGTCGGAGGGCACGGCACAGATACGCAGTATTTT,CATSRDLVGGHGTDTQYF,-,-,TRBJ2-3,TRBV15
TGTGCCAGCAGTGAAGGGTTCGGGGGGCAATGGGGTGAAAAACTGTTTTTT,CASSEGFGGQWGEKLFF,-,-,TRBJ1-4,TRBV6-1
TGTGCCAGCAGCTACCGCTCCTGGGACAACAGCTATGGCTACACCTTC,CASSYRSWDNSYGYTF,-,-,TRBJ1-2,TRBV5-6
TGTGCCAGCAGTTCCGGGACAGGGAATGAAAAACTGTTTTTT,CASSSGTGNEKLFF,few,TRBD1,TRBJ1-4,TRBV2
TGCAGCGTTGTACAGAACACCGGGGAGCTGTTTTTT,CSVVQNTGELFF,-,-,TRBJ2-2,TRBV29-1
TGTGCCATCCACAGGGATCTCACCGGCACAGATACGCAGTATTTT,CAIHRDLTGTDTQYF,-,-,TRBJ2-3,TRBV10-3
TGTGCCAGCAGACCTGCGGGCAGCCCGTGGTCTGGAAACACCATATATTTT,CASRPAGSPWSGNTIYF,-,-,TRBJ1-3,TRBV28
TGTGCCAGCAGCCAATCTGGACAGGGAAGGGGCTACACCTTC,CASSQSGQGRGYTF,-,TRBD1,TRBJ1-2,TRBV4-2
TGTGCCAGCAGACCTACCGACAGGGAGGGCTACACCTTC,CASRPTDREGYTF,-,TRBD1,TRBJ1-2,TRBV28
TGCGCCAGCAGCCAACCCCGACAGGGCGTGGATTCACCCCTCCACTTT,CASSQPRQGVDSPLHF,once,TRBD1,TRBJ1-6,TRBV4-1
TGTGCCAGCAGCTTAGCGGGAGCCTTTGATACGCAGTATTTT,CASSLAGAFDTQYF,-,-,TRBJ2-3,TRBV7-9
TGTGCCAGCAGTTACCCAACAGGGGGTCGAGAGACCCAGTACTTC,CASSYPTGGRETQYF,-,TRBD1,TRBJ2-5,TRBV6-6
TGTGCCAGCAGCGAAGGTCATGGACAGATCGGAGAAAAACTGTTTTTT,CASSEGHGQIGEKLFF,-,-,TRBJ1-4,TRBV5-8
TGTGCCAGCAGCATTGGGACAGCCTACAATCAGCCCCAGCATTTT,CASSIGTAYNQPQHF,-,TRBD1,TRBJ1-5,TRBV5-4
TGTGCCAGCAGCTCGTCGGGACAGCATGAAGCTTTCTTT,CASSSSGQHEAFF,once,TRBD1,TRBJ1-1,TRBV9
TGTGCCATCTCCAAGGGGGGGTCCACTGAAGCTTTCTTT,CAISKGGSTEAFF,-,-,TRBJ1-1,TRBV5-4
TGCGCCAGCAGCTTACAAACAGGGGGCTGGGGAACTAATGAAAAACTGTTTTTT,CASSLQTGGWGTNEKLFF,-,TRBD1,TRBJ1-4,TRBV5-1
TGTGCCAGCAGTTTTGAGGCGCCTGGGAATCAGCCCCAGCATTTT,CASSFEAPGNQPQHF,-,-,TRBJ1-5,TRBV28
TGTGCCAGCAGCTTCAGTTACTCAGGGACAGGGCAAGAGACCCAGTACTTC,CASSFSYSGTGQETQYF,-,TRBD1,TRBJ2-5,TRBV11-1
TGTGCCAGCAGTCCCTTACAGGGGGCCAAGAACTTC,CASSPLQGAKNF,-,TRBD1,TRBJ2-7,TRBV28
TGCGCCAGCAGACGTCCAGGTGAGCAGTTCTTC,CASRRPGEQFF,-,-,TRBJ2-1,TRBV10-1